This T cell receptor (beta chain) is drawn from a study of T cells in Graves' hyperthyroidism and ophthalmopathy. Amplification yielded TCR beta CDR3 regions, with RNA transcripts as the source. During a first-round RT-PCR of the TCR CDR3, the HTBI primer set was used. TCRdb re-called the multiplex PCR reads with MiXCR, one entry per CDR3 protein. The sample shows hundreds of thousands of distinct CDR3 sequences, roughly 14% of them seen only once. V lost 4 bases and J lost 6; bases outside the gene matches: 12. There are 15 residues in the CDR3. The V gene's germline CDR1 is SGDLS and CDR2 YYNGEE. This clonotype has just a few counts.

The TCR comes from a young woman with Graves' hyperthyroidism. V and J are TRBV9 and TRBJ1-2; 7 nucleotides line up with TRBD1. Input material: blood. The CDR3 DNA reads as TGTGCCAGCAGCACACGGGACAGAGCCTTCGATGGCTACACCTTC. Protein sequence: CASSTRDRAFDGYTF.